These T cell receptor beta chains were read from a single sample in a study of blood T cell repertoires in COVID-19. Sequencing used immunoSEQ multiplex PCR; TCRdb keeps in-frame clones, though not all of them. The sample includes about 7,600 clones, approximately 90% of them seen just once. Sequencing used peripheral blood. These receptors originate from a man between 65 and 85 years old with active COVID-19. Each CDR3 is given without its conserved first and last residue. Fields, in order: J gene, D gene, V gene, CDR3 protein. A D gene is named only where the DNA matches it firmly.

TRBJ2-1,.,TRBV27,ASSPWGEMNNEQF
TRBJ2-7,TRBD1,TRBV29-1,SVLQGGYEQY
TRBJ2-1,.,TRBV10-2,ASSVVGAGSNEQF
TRBJ1-5,.,TRBV19,ASKGGRNQPQH
TRBJ2-2,TRBD2,TRBV7-3,ASSKGLAGGGNTGELF
TRBJ1-6,TRBD1,TRBV27,ASSSPQTGGNSPLH
TRBJ2-2,.,TRBV3-1/TRBV3-2,ASSQVPSDTGELF
TRBJ2-3,.,TRBV19,ATGLLGAGDTQY
TRBJ1-2,.,TRBV29-1,SVASANFYGYT
TRBJ2-7,.,TRBV27,ASSLGGTASGEQY
TRBJ2-6,.,TRBV5-4,ASSLDSNSGANVLT
TRBJ2-3,.,TRBV11-1,ASTRGGSTDTQY
TRBJ2-1,.,TRBV10-3,AISSGNEQF
TRBJ1-1,.,TRBV2,ASRSGVWAF
TRBJ1-1,.,TRBV7-9,ASSFLQGRTEAF
TRBJ2-1,TRBD2,TRBV3-1/TRBV3-2,ASSHGLGYEQF
TRBJ1-5,.,TRBV4-3,ASSQVLADNQPQH
TRBJ2-5,.,TRBV7-9,ASSHTDTGETQY